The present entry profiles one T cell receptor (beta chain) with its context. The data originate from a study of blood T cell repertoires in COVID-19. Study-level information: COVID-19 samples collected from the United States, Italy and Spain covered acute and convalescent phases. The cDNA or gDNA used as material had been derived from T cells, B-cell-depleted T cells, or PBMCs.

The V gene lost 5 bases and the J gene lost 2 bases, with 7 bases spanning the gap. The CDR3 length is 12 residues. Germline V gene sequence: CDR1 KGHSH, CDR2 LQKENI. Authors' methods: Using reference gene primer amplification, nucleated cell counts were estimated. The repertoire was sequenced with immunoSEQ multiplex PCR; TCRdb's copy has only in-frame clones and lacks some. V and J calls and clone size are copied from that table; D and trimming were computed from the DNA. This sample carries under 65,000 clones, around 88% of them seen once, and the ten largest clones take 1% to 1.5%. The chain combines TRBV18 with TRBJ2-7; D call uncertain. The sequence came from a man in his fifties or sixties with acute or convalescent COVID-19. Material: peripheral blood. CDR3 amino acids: CASSGSTYEQYF. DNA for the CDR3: TGTGCCAGCTCAGGCTCCACCTACGAGCAGTACTTC.